This T cell receptor (beta chain) was sequenced during a study of Graves' ophthalmopathy and Graves' hyperthyroidism. CDR3 length equals 13 residues. V dropped 6 bases and J dropped 1 base, with 10 bases sitting between them. In germline, CDR1 is WSHSY, CDR2 SAAADI. CDR3 regions of TCR beta were amplified from RNA transcripts. HTBI primers served in a first-round RT-PCR, which a second-round multiplex PCR followed. TCRdb reprocessed the multiplex PCR reads with MiXCR, giving one entry per CDR3 protein. The table lists approximately 700,000 distinct CDR3 sequences, about 44% of them singletons. This clonotype was detected only a few times.

The receptor was derived from an adult man with Graves' ophthalmopathy. V is TRBV10-2 and J is TRBJ2-7; D could derive from TRBD1 or TRBD2 (5 bases each). The sample was peripheral blood. CDR3 loop: CASRGGTSYEQYF. Here the CDR3 DNA reads TGCGCCAGCAGAGGTGGGACGTCCTACGAGCAGTACTTC.